This passage covers 29 T cell receptor beta chains from one sample sequenced in a study of T cells after yellow fever vaccination. Via MiXCR, TCRdb re-called the 5' RACE reads, giving one row per CDR3 protein. The repertoire holds 200,000 to 250,000 distinct CDR3 sequences, with 6.9% as singletons. The sample in question was CD4+ T cells sorted from PBMCs, obtained 15 days after the yellow fever booster vaccination. Source of these receptors: a man between 25 and 39 years old who received the YFV17D yellow fever vaccine.

CDR3 coding DNA: TGTGCCAGTAGTTTCTTAAGCGGGACCCAGTATTTT. Protein sequence: CASSFLSGTQYF. The chain has TRBV19 and TRBJ2-3, with 7 bases lining up with TRBD2. CDR1 LNHDA and CDR2 SQIVND come from the germline V gene (reference sequence). The ends lost 5 bases at V and 12 bases at J; junction bases unmatched: 8. The CDR3 totals 12 residues.

This chain joins TRBV5-5 and TRBJ2-3, with D possibly TRBD1 on 7 matching bases. V was pared by 6 bases and J by 8 bases, with 22 bases between. The germline V gene has CDR1 SGHKS and CDR2 YYEKEE (reference sequence). The CDR3 is 15 amino acids. CDR3: CASTIDWQGGRTQYF. The DNA of the CDR3 is TGTGCCAGCACCATTGATTGGCAGGGGGGACGTACGCAGTATTTT.

The sample holds a few counts of this clonotype. The CDR3 protein is CASSLEDRANYGYTF. CDR3 DNA sequence: TGTGCCAGCAGCTTAGAGGATAGGGCTAACTATGGCTACACCTTC. The chain recombines TRBV7-2 with TRBJ1-2; D unresolved. The germline CDR1 and CDR2 sequences are SGHTA and FQGNSA. CDR3 length: 15 residues. V was cut by 1 base and J by 0 bases, with 9 bases left in between.

This clonotype has just a few counts. The V call is TRBV11-2, the J call TRBJ2-3; D remains unclear. The V gene's germline CDR1 is SGHAT and CDR2 FQNNGV. The CDR3 has 15 amino acids. V gave up 0 bases and J gave up 3 bases, with 10 bases separating them. This CDR3 is CASSLDWARTDTQYF. CDR3 coding DNA: TGTGCCAGCAGCTTAGATTGGGCAAGGACAGATACGCAGTATTTT.

This clonotype came up many times. V usage is TRBV5-1 and J usage is TRBJ2-1, with 7 bases matching TRBD2. The CDR3 loop spans 16 amino acids. V lost 0 bases, J lost 4 bases, and 7 bases stayed unmatched. CDR1 and CDR2 from the germline V gene are SGHRS and YFSETQ. The CDR3 DNA sequence: TGCGCCAGCAGCTTGGCCCCCGGGGGGAATTACAATGAGCAGTTCTTC. Protein: CASSLAPGGNYNEQFF.

This clonotype came up a few times. The J gene is TRBJ2-7, the V gene TRBV19, with 7 bases aligning to TRBD2. Germline V gives CDR1 LNHDA, CDR2 SQIVND (reference sequence). The CDR3 is 14 residues long. J gave up 2 bases and V 8 bases, and 9 bases lay outside the gene matches. The CDR3 coding sequence is TGTGCCAGTGGGAACGGACTAGACACCTACGAGCAGTACTTC. Its protein product is CASGNGLDTYEQYF.

The chain links TRBV7-2 to TRBJ2-7, with D possibly TRBD1 on 6 matching bases. The length of the CDR3 is 13 residues. Germline CDR1 reads SGHTA; CDR2 reads FQGNSA. Trimming removed 4 bases at V and 6 bases at J, with 13 bases between. The CDR3 here is CASSSQGVGEQYF. The DNA for the CDR3 is TGTGCCAGCAGCTCACAGGGAGTTGGCGAGCAGTACTTC.

This clonotype came up many times. The genes are TRBV10-2 and TRBJ1-5, with 7 bases aligning to TRBD1. CDR3 length: 13 amino acids. V shed 4 bases, J shed 7 bases, and the junction held 4 bases outside the gene matches. Germline V gives CDR1 WSHSY, CDR2 SAAADI. The CDR3 is CASSVTGAQPQHF. Here the CDR3 DNA reads TGCGCCAGCAGTGTAACAGGGGCCCAGCCCCAGCATTTT.

This rearrangement joins TRBV29-1 to TRBJ2-1; D unresolved. Trimming shortened V by 4 bases and J by 3 bases, and 10 bases separated the two germline ends. The CDR3 is made up of 13 amino acids. CDR1 and CDR2 (germline): SQVTM, ANQGSEA. The CDR3, as DNA: TGCAGCGTTGCCCGGGTTAGCTACAATGAGCAGTTCTTC. This gives the protein CSVARVSYNEQFF.

This clonotype was seen a handful of times. The chain has TRBV6-5 and TRBJ1-6; D gene ambiguous. The CDR3 totals 16 residues. V shed 0 bases and J shed 7 bases, with 13 bases lying between them. From germline, CDR1 is MNHEY and CDR2 SVGAGI. CDR3 residues: CASSYSSVRINSPLHF. CDR3 nucleotides: TGTGCCAGCAGTTACTCGTCGGTCAGGATAAATTCACCCCTCCACTTT.

This clonotype was observed a handful of times. This chain links TRBV20-1 with TRBJ2-1, with TRBD2 matching over 10 bases. The J segment lost 6 bases and the V segment lost 5 bases, leaving 13 bases of the junction unmatched. The germline gives CDR1 DFQATT, CDR2 SNEGSKA (reference sequence). CDR3 length: 16 amino acids. The CDR3 DNA follows: TGCAGTGCTTACAGATTAGCGGGAGGAACGGGCAATGAGCAGTTCTTC. As protein: CSAYRLAGGTGNEQFF.

This clonotype was seen ten or more times. V is TRBV20-1 and J is TRBJ2-1; perhaps TRBD1 as D (6 bases). Per germline, CDR1 DFQATT and CDR2 SNEGSKA (reference sequence). The germline V and J ends were trimmed by 5 bases and 10 bases, with 15 bases remaining between them. The CDR3 runs 12 residues. The CDR3 bases are TGCAGTGCTTACAGGGCCGGTGGAGAGCAGTTCTTC. Protein: CSAYRAGGEQFF.

The rearrangement uses TRBV20-1 and TRBJ2-3, with TRBD2 matching over 9 bases. The ends lost 1 base at V and 3 bases at J; junction bases unmatched: 5. CDR1 is DFQATT and CDR2 is SNEGSKA in the germline V gene (reference sequence). CDR3 length: 15 residues. The CDR3 loop reads CSARVLAGATDTQYF. The CDR3 bases are TGCAGTGCTAGAGTATTAGCGGGAGCGACAGATACGCAGTATTTT.

The table lists this clonotype with a few counts. The chain carries TRBV4-3 and TRBJ2-5; 9 bases line up with TRBD2. Trimming removed 2 bases from V and 4 bases from J; junction bases left unmatched: 11. Germline V gene sequence: CDR1 LGHNA, CDR2 YSLEER. The CDR3 loop spans 17 amino acids. DNA for the CDR3: TGCGCCAGCAGCCAACTCAATAGCGGGGGAGGAGGAGAGACCCAGTACTTC. This sequence encodes CASSQLNSGGGGETQYF.

This clonotype appeared many times. The chain employs TRBV7-2 and TRBJ2-6, with unresolved D. Germline assignment: CDR1 SGHTA and CDR2 FQGNSA. Trimming cost V 1 base and J 0 bases, with 4 bases left between them. The CDR3 consists of 15 residues. The CDR3 reads CASSLDSSGANVLTF. The CDR3 region has the DNA TGTGCCAGCAGCTTAGACAGCTCTGGGGCCAACGTCCTGACTTTC.

This clonotype was seen a few times. As DNA, the CDR3 is TGTGCCAGCAGCTTGGCCGCGTCTAGCAATTGGGCCTACGAGCAGTACTTC. Its translation: CASSLAASSNWAYEQYF. This chain connects TRBV5-5 to TRBJ2-7; TRBD2 is a possible D gene (5 bases). The CDR3 contains 17 residues. Trimming shortened V by 0 bases and J by 2 bases, and 18 bases separated the two germline ends. CDR1 is SGHKS, CDR2 YYEKEE, per germline (reference sequence).

V usage is TRBV29-1 and J usage is TRBJ2-7; 8 bases align to TRBD1. This CDR3 comprises 17 residues. V gave up 8 bases and J gave up 0 bases; unmatched junction bases: 18. Germline loops: CDR1 SQVTM, CDR2 ANQGSEA. CDR3 sequence: CSTIGLGQDFLSYEQYF. The CDR3 DNA reads as TGCAGCACAATAGGGTTGGGACAGGACTTTCTCTCCTACGAGCAGTACTTC.

This clonotype was seen more than once but under ten times. This sequence joins TRBV20-1 and TRBJ1-5, with D tentatively TRBD1 (5 bases). Trimming cost V 2 bases and J 5 bases, with 19 bases left between them. Germline loops: CDR1 DFQATT, CDR2 SNEGSKA (reference sequence). The CDR3 is 16 amino acids. The CDR3 DNA is TGCAGTGCTAGACGAGGTAGAAACAGGTGGGATCAGCCCCAGCATTTT. Translation gives CSARRGRNRWDQPQHF.

This clonotype occurred many times. Compared with germline, one end of the junction differs, possibly owing to a read error. The chain combines TRBV20-1 with TRBJ2-6; maybe TRBD1 (5 bases). The CDR3 spans 17 residues. Germline CDR1 DFQATT, CDR2 SNEGSKA (reference sequence). The CDR3 DNA follows: TGCTGTGCTAGGTCAGGGATCCACCGGACTGGGGCCAACGTCCTGACTTTC. The encoded protein is CCARSGIHRTGANVLTF.

This clonotype has a handful of counts. The CDR3 spells CASSITGTASNQPQHF. DNA for the CDR3: TGTGCCAGTAGTATCACCGGGACAGCTAGCAATCAGCCCCAGCATTTT. V usage is TRBV19 and J usage is TRBJ1-5; 7 bases match TRBD1. Germline V gene sequence: CDR1 LNHDA, CDR2 SQIVND (reference sequence). CDR3 length: 16 residues. V lost 3 bases, J lost 0 bases, and 5 bases stayed unmatched.

The gene calls are TRBV29-1 and TRBJ2-5; D gene ambiguous. The germline V and J ends were trimmed by 2 bases and 4 bases, with 14 bases remaining between them. CDR1 is SQVTM, CDR2 ANQGSEA, per germline. The CDR3 totals 14 residues. As DNA, the CDR3 is TGCAGCGTTGAATTCCAAATTGGGGTAGAGACCCAGTACTTC. Its protein is CSVEFQIGVETQYF.

In DNA, the CDR3 is TGCAGTGCTAGAGATCCCTCGCTAGCCTACGAGCAGTACTTC. Its translation: CSARDPSLAYEQYF. The chain carries TRBV20-1 and TRBJ2-7, with unresolved D. This CDR3 is 14 amino acids long. Trimming left V 0 bases short and J 2 bases short, with 11 bases between. Germline assignment: CDR1 DFQATT and CDR2 SNEGSKA (reference sequence).

This clonotype was recorded many times. The gene calls are TRBV20-1 and TRBJ2-2, with no clear D. This CDR3 has 12 residues. Per the germline V gene, CDR1 is DFQATT and CDR2 is SNEGSKA (reference sequence). Trimming removed 6 bases at V and 3 bases at J, with 8 bases between. CDR3 bases: TGCAGTGCCCCACGTGACACCGGGGAGCTGTTTTTT. Encoded protein: CSAPRDTGELFF.

The sample holds a few counts of this clonotype. The CDR3 carries no conserved terminal phenylalanine or tryptophan, so it likely arises from a read error. V is TRBV10-3 and J is TRBJ2-1, with TRBD2 identical over 9 bases. The trim removed 10 bases at V and 2 bases at J, leaving 12 bases unmatched. Germline V gives CDR1 ENHRY, CDR2 SYGVKD. The CDR3 contains 16 residues. The CDR3 is CATSRGREGPYNEQFL. The DNA for the CDR3 is TGTGCCACCTCCAGAGGGCGGGAGGGTCCCTACAATGAGCAGTTCTTG.

This clonotype was seen at least ten times. This chain links TRBV18 with TRBJ2-7; D is unresolved. The CDR3 is 12 residues long. The ends were cut back, 3 bases at V and 6 bases at J, with 9 bases in the middle. The germline V gene has CDR1 KGHSH and CDR2 LQKENI. The DNA of the CDR3 is TGTGCCAGCTCACCGTCGACGCGCGAGCAGTACTTC. Translation gives CASSPSTREQYF.

This clonotype was recorded a few times. The CDR3 bases are TGCGCCAGCAGGGCGGACAGGGAATGGGGCGAGCAGTACTTC. It is translated as CASRADREWGEQYF. The chain joins TRBV5-1 to TRBJ2-7; TRBD1 matches 8 bases. The J segment lost 6 bases and the V segment lost 5 bases, leaving 10 bases of the junction unmatched. The CDR3 extends over 14 amino acids. Germline lookup yields CDR1 SGHRS and CDR2 YFSETQ. Full variable domain (remainder filled in from reference TRBV5-1 and TRBJ2-7): KAGVTQTPRYLIKTRGQQVTLSCSPISGHRSVSWYQQTPGQGLQFLFEYFSETQRNKGNFPGRFSGRQFSNSRSEMNVSTLELGDSALYLCASRADREWGEQYFGPGTRLTVT.

This clonotype was seen more than once but under ten times. V is TRBV18 and J is TRBJ2-2; 7 bases match TRBD1. Looked up from germline, CDR1 is KGHSH and CDR2 is LQKENI. The CDR3 covers 16 residues. After removal of 3 bases from V and 5 bases from J, the junction contained 9 bases not matched to a gene. The CDR3 loop is CASSPWTGLATGELFF. CDR3 sequence (DNA): TGTGCCAGCTCACCCTGGACAGGCCTGGCTACCGGGGAGCTGTTTTTT.

The rearrangement joins TRBV19 to TRBJ2-1; D may be TRBD2 (5 bases). From germline, CDR1 is LNHDA and CDR2 SQIVND (reference sequence). V gave up 1 base and J gave up 0 bases, with 7 bases separating them. The CDR3 consists of 15 residues. The CDR3: CASSIGESSYNEQFF. The CDR3 coding sequence is TGTGCCAGTAGTATAGGGGAGAGCTCCTACAATGAGCAGTTCTTC.

This clonotype was observed many times. The chain joins TRBV19 to TRBJ2-1; 12 bases are a match to TRBD2. Germline CDR1 LNHDA, CDR2 SQIVND (reference sequence). The J segment lost 0 bases and the V segment lost 6 bases, leaving 3 bases of the junction unmatched. This CDR3 comprises 16 residues. This chain's CDR3 is CASRRTSGTSYNEQFF. The CDR3 nucleotides read TGTGCCAGTAGAAGGACTAGCGGGACCTCCTACAATGAGCAGTTCTTC.